This entry describes one TCR beta chain. Its matching antigen is unknown. This record belongs to a study of OX40 agonist ivuxolimab in advanced cancers. Findings of the study overall: CD8+ T cells showed, on average, more clonal expansion than CD4+ cells.

The assay was immunoSEQ multiplex PCR, and TCRdb's table has in-frame clones only and misses some. The sample includes around 93,000 clones, about 83% of them seen just once. CDR3 size: 17 residues. The V and J ends lost 4 bases and 4 bases, in that order; junction bases with no gene match: 11. Germline CDR1 and CDR2: SGHTS and YDEGEE. The sample here was CD4+ or CD8+ T cells sorted from blood, taken in a trial of the OX40 agonist ivuxolimab. The receptor was derived from an adult with an advanced solid tumor such as melanoma, head and neck, liver or kidney cancer. The chain combines TRBV5-8 with TRBJ2-5; 12 nucleotides agree with TRBD2. CDR3 loop: CASSLGTSGSQGETQYF. The CDR3 nucleotides are TGTGCCAGCAGCCTAGGGACTAGCGGGTCACAGGGAGAGACCCAGTACTTC.